The 17 T cell receptor beta chains below were found in one sample sequenced in a study of cytomegalovirus exposure and HLA in healthy donors. Primers included in the PCR were 60 Vbeta and 13 Jbeta primers. Using immunoSEQ multiplex PCR, the repertoire was profiled, and TCRdb retains in-frame clones only, with some absent. The sample holds 100,000 to 150,000 clones, 65% to 75% seen once. Material for sequencing was PBMCs. Receptors were obtained from a man aged 35 to 55 in good health and CMV-seropositive.

For this clone: The junction and the germline gene differ at one end; a read error may be behind it. J is TRBJ2-3 and V is TRBV7-7; 7 nucleotides line up with TRBD1. Germline CDR1 and CDR2: SSHAT and FNYEAQ (reference sequence). The CDR3 covers 15 residues. CDR3 DNA sequence: TGTGCTAGCAGCCCCGGGACAGCATTCACAGATACGCAGTATTTT. Translation: CASSPGTAFTDTQYF.

J is TRBJ2-7 and V is TRBV7-8, with D possibly matching TRBD1 (5 bases). The CDR3 has 16 residues. V lost 0 bases to trimming and J lost 0 bases, with 12 bases between them. CDR1 SGHVS and CDR2 FQNEAQ come from the germline V gene. The CDR3 sequence: CASSLAGRVGSYEQYF. The CDR3, as DNA: TGTGCCAGCAGCTTAGCCGGCAGGGTAGGCTCCTACGAGCAGTACTTC. The whole variable domain, filled in from reference TRBV7-8 and TRBJ2-7, reads GAGVSQSPRYKVAKRGQDVALRCDPISGHVSLFWYQQALGQGPEFLTYFQNEAQLDKSGLPSDRFFAERPEGSVSTLKIQRTQQEDSAVYLCASSLAGRVGSYEQYFGPGTRLTVT.

The chain uses TRBV10-3 and TRBJ1-1; 9 bases align to TRBD1. The CDR3 totals 17 residues. Germline assignment: CDR1 ENHRY and CDR2 SYGVKD. V shed 8 bases and J 0 bases; nucleotides not matched to a gene: 13. DNA of the CDR3: TGTGCCATCGCTGGCGGGCTTGGACAGGGGATGAACACTGAAGCTTTCTTT. The encoded protein is CAIAGGLGQGMNTEAFF.

This clone was seen more than once but under ten times. This sequence joins TRBV7-6 and TRBJ2-2, with 8 nucleotides matching TRBD1. CDR1 and CDR2 (germline): SGHVS, FNYEAQ. J was trimmed by 4 bases and V by 11 bases; bases with no gene match: 9. The CDR3 has 14 residues. The CDR3 protein is CAGRQGSGTGELFF. The CDR3 coding sequence is TGTGCCGGCCGACAGGGGTCAGGCACCGGGGAGCTGTTTTTT. The complete variable domain, with remaining parts taken from reference TRBV7-6 and TRBJ2-2, reads GAGVSQSPRYKVTKRGQDVALRCDPISGHVSLYWYRQALGQGPEFLTYFNYEAQQDKSGLPNDRFSAERPEGSISTLTIQRTEQRDSAMYRCAGRQGSGTGELFFGEGSRLTVL.

This clone came up once. One end of the junction varies from germline; a read error may be responsible. The same CDR3 is also encoded by other DNA sequences in this sample. The V gene is TRBV6-4, the J gene TRBJ2-1, with TRBD1 matching 7 bases. The CDR3 runs 13 residues. The V gene's germline CDR1 is MRHNA and CDR2 SNTAGT. The CDR3 DNA reads TGCGCCAGTAGTGAGGGGACAGTGAATGAGCAGTTCTTC. It is translated as CASSEGTVNEQFF.

The rearrangement uses TRBV29-1 and TRBJ2-1; perhaps TRBD1 as D (6 bases). Deletions cut 1 base from V and 7 bases from J, with 11 bases between. Germline V gene lookup returns CDR1 SQVTM and CDR2 ANQGSEA. The CDR3 is made up of 13 amino acids. The CDR3 loop reads CSVEGARGNEQFF. CDR3 bases: TGCAGCGTTGAAGGGGCAAGGGGGAATGAGCAGTTCTTC.

The chain recombines TRBV4-1 with TRBJ2-5, with TRBD2 matching over 13 bases. The J call may be incorrect, as the DNA end agrees better with TRBJ2-7. CDR1 and CDR2 from the germline V gene are MGHRA and YSYEKL. The CDR3 runs to 15 residues. DNA for the CDR3: TGCGCCAGCAGCCAGGCACTAGCGGGGGGGTACGAGCAGTACTTC. Its protein product is CASSQALAGGYEQYF.

Points on this clone: Other DNA sequences in this sample translate to the same CDR3. The V and J genes are TRBV28 and TRBJ2-3; tentative D call: TRBD1 (6 bases). This CDR3 contains 12 residues. The ends were cut back, 5 bases at V and 4 bases at J, with 7 bases in the middle. Germline loops: CDR1 MDHEN, CDR2 SYDVKM. For the CDR3, the DNA is TGTGCCAGCAGTGGGGGCGCAGATACGCAGTATTTT. Translating gives CASSGGADTQYF.

This rearrangement joins TRBV7-2 to TRBJ2-1; 8 bases map to TRBD1. CDR1 SGHTA and CDR2 FQGNSA come from the germline V gene. The CDR3 is 11 residues long. V trimming: 2 bases; J trimming: 16 bases; junction bases outside the gene matches: 4. In DNA, the CDR3 is TGTGCCAGCAGCTTACAGGGGGCGCTTTTCTTC. It specifies CASSLQGALFF.

The genes are TRBV7-9 and TRBJ1-6, with a tentative D call TRBD1 (5 bases). Germline CDR1 SEHNR, CDR2 FQNEAQ (reference sequence). Trimming took off 5 bases at V and 14 bases at J, with 22 bases between the two ends. The CDR3 is 15 residues long. DNA for the CDR3: TGTGCCAGCAGCCCGGAGGGGCCCGCCTCGACAACCCTCCACTTT. Translation gives CASSPEGPASTTLHF.

CDR3 sequence reads: CASSLEGQIYEQYF. Here the CDR3 DNA reads TGCGCCAGCAGCTTGGAAGGACAGATCTACGAGCAGTACTTC. The chain recombines TRBV5-1 with TRBJ2-7; possibly TRBD1 for D (6 bases). This CDR3 comprises 14 residues. V was cut by 0 bases and J by 3 bases, with 10 bases left in between. Per the germline V gene, CDR1 is SGHRS and CDR2 is YFSETQ.

The chain couples TRBV12-5 to TRBJ1-5; 9 bases are shared with TRBD1. Germline CDR1 is LGHNT and CDR2 is FRNRAP. Losses at the gene ends were 4 bases for V and 6 bases for J; bases not matched to a gene: 13. CDR3 length: 17 residues. The CDR3 reads CASGSGDGTGSRQPQHF. The CDR3 coding sequence is TGTGCTAGTGGTTCGGGTGATGGGACAGGGTCTCGTCAGCCCCAGCATTTT.

This clone was recorded a few times. The chain uses TRBV5-5 and TRBJ2-7, with TRBD1 as a possible D gene (5 bases). CDR3 length: 14 residues. Per germline, CDR1 SGHKS and CDR2 YYEKEE (reference sequence). V was pared by 2 bases and J by 2 bases, with 11 bases between. Here the CDR3 DNA reads TGTGCCAGCAGCTTTGTACAGGAGCCCTACGAGCAGTACTTC. This encodes CASSFVQEPYEQYF.

This chain joins TRBV7-8 and TRBJ2-3; a weak D match, TRBD1 (6 bases). This CDR3 has 14 amino acids. Trimming left V 1 base short and J 1 base short, with 6 bases between. Germline CDR1 SGHVS, CDR2 FQNEAQ. The CDR3 region is CASSLGGRTDTQYF. The CDR3 coding sequence is TGTGCCAGCAGCTTAGGGGGGCGCACAGATACGCAGTATTTT.

The chain uses TRBV4-1 and TRBJ2-2; 7 bases fit TRBD1. The CDR3 is made up of 16 amino acids. In germline, CDR1 is MGHRA, CDR2 YSYEKL. V was clipped by 0 bases and J by 4 bases; unmatched bases: 5. CDR3 DNA sequence: TGCGCCAGCAGCCAAGACCAGGGGGTAACCACCGGGGAGCTGTTTTTT. Translation gives CASSQDQGVTTGELFF.

Only a few counts were recorded for this clone. The V call is TRBV19, the J call TRBJ1-1; D not certain. CDR1 is LNHDA and CDR2 is SQIVND in the germline V gene (reference sequence). CDR3 size: 12 residues. V lost 7 bases and J 2 bases, leaving 8 bases between the germline ends. CDR3 protein: CASTFPNTEAFF. In DNA, the CDR3 is TGTGCCAGTACCTTCCCCAACACTGAAGCTTTCTTT. The complete variable domain, with remaining parts taken from reference TRBV19 and TRBJ1-1, reads DGGITQSPKYLFRKEGQNVTLSCEQNLNHDAMYWYRQDPGQGLRLIYYSQIVNDFQKGDIAEGYSVSREKKESFPLTVTSAQKNPTAFYLCASTFPNTEAFFGQGTRLTVV.

V and J are TRBV11-2 and TRBJ2-7; 7 bases map to TRBD2. The CDR3 extends over 14 amino acids. V trimming: 2 bases; J trimming: 6 bases; junction bases outside the gene matches: 7. Germline assignment: CDR1 SGHAT and CDR2 FQNNGV. The CDR3 reads CASSLMTGGFEQYF. In nucleotides, the CDR3 is TGTGCCAGCAGCTTAATGACCGGGGGGTTCGAGCAGTACTTC.